The 20 T cell receptor beta chains given below trace back to one sample, sequenced in a study of beta chain features in type 1 diabetes. All of the isolated RNA was reverse transcribed, so expressed TCRB transcripts were sequenced. The assay was immunoSEQ multiplex PCR, and TCRdb's table has in-frame clones only and misses some. The table lists about 210,000 clones, 11% of them singletons, with 1% to 1.5% in the top ten. The sample taken for sequencing was central memory CD4+ T cells from blood. The receptors were gathered from a man younger than 30 in good health.

This clone was seen only a few times. This chain joins TRBV7-2 and TRBJ2-1; TRBD1 or TRBD2 may be the D gene (5 bases each). Per germline, CDR1 SGHTA and CDR2 FQGNSA. V shed 5 bases and J shed 1 base, with 15 bases lying between them. CDR3 length: 16 residues. For the CDR3, the DNA is TGTGCCAGCAGCCGATCACCGAGGGGTTCCTACAATGAGCAGTTCTTC. Amino acids: CASSRSPRGSYNEQFF.

In DNA, the CDR3 is TGTGCCAGCAGGAGGGACGGGAACACCGGGGAGCTGTTTTTT. Amino acids: CASRRDGNTGELFF. The chain couples TRBV2 to TRBJ2-2, with D perhaps being TRBD1 or TRBD2 (5 bases each). Trimming cost V 6 bases and J 1 base, with 9 bases left between them. CDR1 SNHLY and CDR2 FYNNEI come from the germline V gene. The length of the CDR3 is 14 residues.

This clone was found a few times. The chain links TRBV7-9 to TRBJ2-3, with TRBD2 matching over 7 bases. The CDR3 extends over 15 amino acids. Looked up from germline, CDR1 is SEHNR and CDR2 is FQNEAQ (reference sequence). V lost 5 bases, J lost 2 bases, and 7 bases stayed unmatched. DNA for the CDR3: TGTGCCAGCAGCCAATCCAGCGGGAACACAGATACGCAGTATTTT. It yields the protein CASSQSSGNTDTQYF.

This clone was recorded many times. V gene TRBV11-2 combines with J gene TRBJ2-1, with D tentatively TRBD2 (7 bases). Trimming took 5 bases from V and 15 from J, leaving 29 bases between them. The CDR3 consists of 16 residues. Looked up from germline, CDR1 is SGHAT and CDR2 is FQNNGV. This chain's CDR3 is CASSPLRGASGVRGFF. The CDR3 DNA is TGTGCCAGCAGCCCCCTAAGGGGGGCGAGCGGGGTACGCGGGTTCTTC.

Turning to this clone: The sample contains more than one DNA sequence encoding this CDR3. V is TRBV2 and J is TRBJ2-1, with D possibly TRBD1 on 5 matching bases. V lost 1 base to trimming and J lost 10 bases, with 5 bases between them. Germline V gene lookup returns CDR1 SNHLY and CDR2 FYNNEI. The CDR3 extends over 11 amino acids. The CDR3, as DNA: TGTGCCAGCAGTGAAGAGGGGGAGCAGTTCTTC. This sequence encodes CASSEEGEQFF.

The V call is TRBV28, the J call TRBJ1-2; D gene unclear. Deletions cut 0 bases from V and 3 bases from J, with 5 bases between. Germline lookup yields CDR1 MDHEN and CDR2 SYDVKM. There are 13 residues in the CDR3. The CDR3 protein is CASSLWADYGYTF. CDR3 sequence (DNA): TGTGCCAGCAGTTTATGGGCAGACTATGGCTACACCTTC.

The table lists this clone with a few counts. V is TRBV5-4 and J is TRBJ2-1; D tentatively fits TRBD1 or TRBD2 (5 bases each). Between the trimmed V and J ends, which lost 3 bases and 5 bases, there was a span of 9 bases. From germline, CDR1 is SGHNT and CDR2 YYREEE (reference sequence). The CDR3 loop spans 13 amino acids. DNA of the CDR3: TGTGCCAGCAGCTCCGGGGCCGACAATGAGCAGTTCTTC. Protein: CASSSGADNEQFF.

This chain uses TRBV30 with TRBJ2-5; D is perhaps TRBD2 (6 bases). Trimming removed 0 bases from V and 6 bases from J, with 17 bases in between. Germline V CDR1 and CDR2: GTSNPN, SVGIG (reference sequence). The CDR3 length is 15 residues. The CDR3 DNA reads as TGTGCCTGGAGTGTATACGGGAGCCTCTCCAAGACCCAGTACTTC. Protein product: CAWSVYGSLSKTQYF.

This clone has just a few counts. The rearrangement links TRBV2 to TRBJ2-3, with 10 bases matching TRBD2. The junction had 4 bases not matched to a gene; V was cut back by 4 bases and J by 3 bases. The CDR3 extends over 15 amino acids. From germline, CDR1 is SNHLY and CDR2 FYNNEI. CDR3 protein: CASSGLAGKTDTQYF. The CDR3 DNA reads TGTGCCAGCAGTGGACTAGCGGGTAAAACAGATACGCAGTATTTT. Using reference TRBV2 and TRBJ2-3 for the parts outside the CDR3, the full variable domain is EPEVTQTPSHQVTQMGQEVILRCVPISNHLYFYWYRQILGQKVEFLVSFYNNEISEKSEIFDDQFSVERPDGSNFTLKIRSTKLEDSAMYFCASSGLAGKTDTQYFGPGTRLTVL.

This clone was found a few times. DNA for the CDR3: TGTGCCAGCAGCTTGAGGGCCGGGAACACCGGGGAGCTGTTTTTT. This sequence encodes CASSLRAGNTGELFF. V is TRBV11-2 and J is TRBJ2-2; TRBD2 might be the D (5 bases). Germline lookup yields CDR1 SGHAT and CDR2 FQNNGV. The CDR3 totals 15 residues. V was pared by 3 bases and J by 1 base, with 9 bases between.

This chain joins TRBV18 and TRBJ2-3; 10 nucleotides line up with TRBD2. The V and J ends lost 5 bases and 4 bases, in that order; junction bases with no gene match: 6. The CDR3 sequence is 15 residues long. Germline loops: CDR1 KGHSH, CDR2 LQKENI. CDR3 protein: CASSTSGNLADTQYF. In DNA, the CDR3 is TGTGCCAGCTCAACTAGCGGGAATTTGGCAGATACGCAGTATTTT. Complete variable domain (other parts from reference TRBV18 and TRBJ2-3): NAGVMQNPRHLVRRRGQEARLRCSPMKGHSHVYWYRQLPEEGLKFMVYLQKENIIDESGMPKERFSAEFPKEGPSILRIQQVVRGDSAAYFCASSTSGNLADTQYFGPGTRLTVL.

The chain uses TRBV11-2 and TRBJ2-3; TRBD2 agrees at 7 bases. Germline CDR1 is SGHAT and CDR2 is FQNNGV. The CDR3 contains 16 residues. Losses at the gene ends were 3 bases for V and 8 bases for J; bases not matched to a gene: 14. The chain's CDR3 is CASSLFGSGVIATQYF. The CDR3 bases are TGTGCCAGCAGCTTGTTTGGAAGCGGGGTTATCGCTACGCAGTATTTT. The full variable domain, completed using reference TRBV11-2 and TRBJ2-3, is EAGVAQSPRYKIIEKRQSVAFWCNPISGHATLYWYQQILGQGPKLLIQFQNNGVVDDSQLPKDRFSAERLKGVDSTLKIQPAKLEDSAVYLCASSLFGSGVIATQYFGPGTRLTVL.

J is TRBJ1-4 and V is TRBV5-1; D may be TRBD1 (6 bases). The CDR3 sequence is 15 residues long. V lost 1 base and J 4 bases, leaving 11 bases between the germline ends. Germline V gene data show CDR1 as SGHRS and CDR2 as YFSETQ. This chain's CDR3 is CASSLFAGVNEKLFF. Written as DNA, the CDR3 is TGCGCCAGCAGCTTGTTCGCAGGGGTTAATGAAAAACTGTTTTTT.

This clone was picked up a small number of times. The chain uses TRBV7-6 and TRBJ2-3; D gene ambiguous. Trimming shortened V by 5 bases and J by 5 bases, and 17 bases separated the two germline ends. The germline gives CDR1 SGHVS, CDR2 FNYEAQ. This CDR3 has 15 residues. CDR3 protein: CASSLQDQNQDTQYF. CDR3 sequence (DNA): TGTGCCAGCAGCCTGCAGGACCAGAACCAAGATACGCAGTATTTT.

This chain joins TRBV30 and TRBJ1-1; unclear D gene. This CDR3 spans 11 amino acids. Trimming left V 6 bases short and J 0 bases short, with 5 bases between. Germline V gene lookup returns CDR1 GTSNPN and CDR2 SVGIG (reference sequence). The DNA for the CDR3 is TGTGCCTGTAGTCTGAACACTGAAGCTTTCTTT. Translating gives CACSLNTEAFF.

The chain links TRBV27 to TRBJ2-1; 10 nucleotides line up with TRBD2. V lost 5 bases to trimming and J lost 8 bases; unmatched junction nucleotides: 6. This CDR3 region has 14 residues. CDR1 and CDR2 (germline): MNHEY, SMNVEV (reference sequence). Written as DNA, the CDR3 is TGTGCCAGCAGTCTAGCGGGAGCCTCGTATGAGCAGTTCTTC. It yields the protein CASSLAGASYEQFF.

CDR3 protein: CASSVREDLYNEQFF. Here the CDR3 DNA reads TGTGCCAGCAGCGTCCGGGAGGACCTCTACAATGAGCAGTTCTTC. This chain joins TRBV5-6 and TRBJ2-1; 7 bases line up with TRBD2. The CDR3 consists of 15 residues. Per germline, CDR1 SGHDT and CDR2 YYEEEE. V trimming: 4 bases; J trimming: 3 bases; junction bases outside the gene matches: 7.

This clone was recorded once. This may come from a read error, since a much larger clone is one base off. V gene TRBV30 combines with J gene TRBJ2-5, with D perhaps TRBD1 or TRBD2 (5 bases each). Trimming cost V 2 bases and J 7 bases, with 8 bases left between them. Per germline, CDR1 GTSNPN and CDR2 SVGIG (reference sequence). The CDR3 has 11 amino acids. The CDR3 DNA is TGTGCCTGGAGTATTGGGGGGACCCAGTACTTC. The encoded protein is CAWSIGGTQYF.

The table lists this clone with a few counts. J is TRBJ2-7 and V is TRBV9, with TRBD1 matching over 11 bases. With V trimmed by 4 bases and J by 3 bases, 6 bases remained unmatched. From germline, CDR1 is SGDLS and CDR2 YYNGEE. The CDR3 is 15 amino acids. Here the CDR3 DNA reads TGTGCCAGCAGCTTCAGGACAGGGGGCGGCTACGAGCAGTACTTC. This encodes CASSFRTGGGYEQYF.

The chain joins TRBV29-1 to TRBJ1-1; D possibly corresponds to TRBD1 (6 bases). Trimming removed 4 bases at V and 8 bases at J, with 11 bases between. This CDR3 is 11 amino acids long. The V gene's germline CDR1 is SQVTM and CDR2 ANQGSEA. CDR3 protein: CSVVRTEEAFF. The CDR3 DNA is TGCAGCGTTGTCCGGACAGAAGAAGCTTTCTTT.